This T cell receptor (beta chain) emerged from a study of shared clonotypes between healthy human individuals. Study at large: The donor pool was made up of a couple of women and three men aged 18 to 49. Researchers assigned three CD4 naive, three CD4 memory, two CD8 naive and one CD8 memory plate to each donor.

CD8 memory was a combination of CD45RO+ cells and CCR7-negative CD45RA+ TemRA cells. Authors' methods: In the immunoSEQ data, sequences were junction-only and lacked quality scores, so filtering differed. Method: immunoSEQ multiplex PCR; TCRdb's copy keeps in-frame clones and lacks some. The D gene and trimming were derived from the DNA, and the V and J assignments and clone size from that table. The table has 85,000 to 100,000 clones, approximately 75% seen once. The sequencing input was memory CD8+ T cells sorted from blood. The subset: CD45RO+ cells pooled with CCR7-negative TemRA cells. The clonotype originates from a young man in good health.

The CDR3 spells CASSPLMASGSGEQFF. In nucleotides, the CDR3 is TGTGCCAGCAGTCCGCTCATGGCTAGCGGGAGTGGTGAGCAGTTCTTC. This chain joins TRBV28 and TRBJ2-1; 10 bases are a match to TRBD2. This CDR3 region has 16 residues. Losses at the gene ends were 5 bases for V and 9 bases for J; bases not matched to a gene: 13. Germline values: CDR1 MDHEN, CDR2 SYDVKM.